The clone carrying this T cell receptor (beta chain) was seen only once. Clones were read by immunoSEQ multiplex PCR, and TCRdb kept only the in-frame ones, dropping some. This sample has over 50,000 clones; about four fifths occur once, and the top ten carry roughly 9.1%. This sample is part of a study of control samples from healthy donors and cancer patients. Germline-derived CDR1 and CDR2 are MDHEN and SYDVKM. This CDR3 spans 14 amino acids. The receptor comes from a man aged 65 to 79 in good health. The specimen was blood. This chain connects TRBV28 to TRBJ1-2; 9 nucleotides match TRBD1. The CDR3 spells CATLVDRGHYGYTF. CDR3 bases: TGTGCGACTCTAGTGGACAGGGGCCACTATGGCTACACCTTC.